One and the same sample provided the 3 T cell receptor beta chains below, sequenced in a study of blood T cell repertoires in COVID-19 (dated by TCRdb to 2020 to 2021). The protocol used for the library was the immunoSEQ multiplex PCR assay. This is the immuneACCESS table as TCRdb keeps it, with only in-frame sequences that have V and J called. A part of the clones is gone; compared with another copy, unresolved V genes explain less than half, and the rest is unexplained. The sample table lists approximately 210,000 clones, about 86% of them with a count of one. About 8.9% of the sample rests with the top ten. Material: peripheral blood. Source of these receptors: a woman between 50 and 59 years old with acute or convalescent COVID-19.

J is TRBJ1-2 and V is TRBV19; D remains ambiguous. V lost 3 bases and J lost 8, with 10 bases in between. CDR3 length: 12 amino acids. Germline values: CDR1 LNHDA, CDR2 SQIVND (reference sequence). The CDR3 here is CASSIWGEGYTF. Written as DNA, the CDR3 is TGTGCCAGTAGTATTTGGGGAGAAGGCTACACCTTC.

This sequence joins TRBV27 and TRBJ1-2; TRBD1 aligns across 10 bases. Germline CDR1 and CDR2: MNHEY and SMNVEV (reference sequence). This CDR3 comprises 15 residues. V shed 0 bases and J 7 bases; nucleotides not matched to a gene: 5. CDR3 amino acids: CASSLSLGTGVGYTF. Here the CDR3 DNA reads TGTGCCAGCAGTTTATCGTTGGGGACAGGGGTTGGCTACACCTTC.

The V call is TRBV20-1, the J call TRBJ2-7; no clear D gene. The length of the CDR3 is 11 residues. V was trimmed by 4 bases and J by 4 bases, leaving 8 bases between them. CDR1 is DFQATT, CDR2 SNEGSKA, per germline (reference sequence). In DNA form, the CDR3 reads TGCAGTGCTACTAGGTTATACGAGCAGTACTTC. Amino acids: CSATRLYEQYF.